This is a list of T cell receptor beta chains from one sample in a study of T cell responses to AZD1222 COVID-19 vaccine. Some clones are missing from TCRdb's copy, which holds only in-frame ones; the method was immunoSEQ multiplex PCR. Among approximately 180,000 clones, 85% to 95% were seen once, and the ten largest hold about 10%. The sequencing used peripheral blood, collected on day 0 of AZD1222 vaccination. Source of these receptors: an adult in good health. Both conserved end residues are part of each CDR3. D genes are given only for firm matches. The listing skips clone size in some rows; elsewhere it reads once, few, many or a size class.

clone_size: once; d_call: NA; j_call: TRBJ1-2; cdr3_length: 13; v_call: TRBV6-5; cdr3_aa: CASLAAGGVGYTF; cdr3_nt: TGTGCCAGCCTCGCGGCGGGGGGGGTTGGCTACACCTTC
clone_size: NA; d_call: NA; j_call: TRBJ2-3; cdr3_length: 11; v_call: TRBV2; cdr3_aa: CASNRRDTQYF; cdr3_nt: TGTGCCAGCAACCGAAGAGATACGCAGTATTTT
clone_size: NA; d_call: NA; j_call: TRBJ1-1; cdr3_length: 14; v_call: TRBV6-5; cdr3_aa: CASRSLDRNTEAFF; cdr3_nt: TGTGCCAGCAGATCCCTTGACAGGAACACTGAAGCTTTCTTT
clone_size: NA; d_call: NA; j_call: TRBJ2-2; cdr3_length: 15; v_call: TRBV18; cdr3_aa: CASSRPNGDTGELFF; cdr3_nt: TGTGCCAGCTCACGGCCGAATGGGGACACCGGGGAGCTGTTTTTT
clone_size: once; d_call: NA; j_call: TRBJ1-4; cdr3_length: 15; v_call: TRBV6-1; cdr3_aa: CASSDLPVSNEKLFF; cdr3_nt: TGTGCCAGCAGTGACCTGCCCGTATCTAATGAAAAACTGTTTTTT
clone_size: NA; d_call: TRBD1; j_call: TRBJ2-2; cdr3_length: 16; v_call: TRBV27; cdr3_aa: CASSLSGTGTTGELFF; cdr3_nt: TGTGCCAGCAGTTTATCGGGGACAGGGACCACCGGGGAGCTGTTTTTT
clone_size: NA; d_call: TRBD1; j_call: TRBJ1-2; cdr3_length: 15; v_call: TRBV2; cdr3_aa: CASSSRTGGVYGYTF; cdr3_nt: TGTGCCAGCAGTTCCAGGACAGGGGGCGTCTATGGCTACACCTTC
clone_size: NA; d_call: TRBD1; j_call: TRBJ1-2; cdr3_length: 14; v_call: TRBV19; cdr3_aa: CASSMGQGTYGYTF; cdr3_nt: TGTGCCAGTAGTATGGGACAGGGGACCTATGGCTACACCTTC
clone_size: NA; d_call: TRBD2; j_call: TRBJ2-1; cdr3_length: 14; v_call: TRBV19; cdr3_aa: CASSLGLAFNEQFF; cdr3_nt: TGTGCCAGTAGTCTAGGACTAGCGTTCAATGAGCAGTTCTTC
clone_size: NA; d_call: TRBD1; j_call: TRBJ1-6; cdr3_length: 14; v_call: TRBV9; cdr3_aa: CASSTGQAGSTLHF; cdr3_nt: TGTGCCAGCAGCACTGGACAGGCGGGGTCGACCCTCCACTTT
clone_size: NA; d_call: TRBD1; j_call: TRBJ1-5; cdr3_length: 13; v_call: TRBV30; cdr3_aa: CAWSYRGGSPQHF; cdr3_nt: TGTGCCTGGAGTTACAGGGGTGGATCGCCCCAGCATTTT
clone_size: NA; d_call: TRBD2; j_call: TRBJ2-2; cdr3_length: 17; v_call: TRBV4-1; cdr3_aa: CASSQEYSGLHTGELFF; cdr3_nt: TGCGCCAGCAGCCAAGAATATAGCGGGCTCCACACCGGGGAGCTGTTTTTT
clone_size: NA; d_call: NA; j_call: TRBJ1-2; cdr3_length: 13; v_call: TRBV27; cdr3_aa: CASSLEAGSGYTF; cdr3_nt: TGTGCCAGCAGTTTAGAGGCAGGGTCCGGCTACACCTTC
clone_size: NA; d_call: NA; j_call: TRBJ2-2; cdr3_length: 15; v_call: TRBV2; cdr3_aa: CASSDGPPGTGELFF; cdr3_nt: TGTGCCAGCAGTGATGGGCCTCCCGGAACCGGGGAGCTGTTTTTT
clone_size: NA; d_call: NA; j_call: TRBJ2-1; cdr3_length: 15; v_call: TRBV7-7; cdr3_aa: CASSRSESSYNEQFF; cdr3_nt: TGTGCCAGCAGTCGCAGCGAGAGCTCCTACAATGAGCAGTTCTTC
clone_size: NA; d_call: TRBD1; j_call: TRBJ1-5; cdr3_length: 14; v_call: TRBV5-1; cdr3_aa: CASRAGTDNQPQHF; cdr3_nt: TGCGCCAGCAGGGCCGGGACAGACAATCAGCCCCAGCATTTT
clone_size: NA; d_call: NA; j_call: TRBJ1-2; cdr3_length: 12; v_call: TRBV7-9; cdr3_aa: CASSLEKYGYTF; cdr3_nt: TGTGCCAGCAGCTTAGAAAAATATGGCTACACCTTC
clone_size: NA; d_call: NA; j_call: TRBJ2-5; cdr3_length: 13; v_call: TRBV19; cdr3_aa: CASSNSRGATQYF; cdr3_nt: TGTGCCAGTAGTAATTCCCGCGGGGCGACCCAGTACTTC
clone_size: NA; d_call: NA; j_call: TRBJ1-1; cdr3_length: 13; v_call: TRBV30; cdr3_aa: CAWSVGVDREAFF; cdr3_nt: TGTGCCTGGAGTGTAGGTGTCGACAGGGAAGCTTTCTTT
clone_size: NA; d_call: TRBD1; j_call: TRBJ1-4; cdr3_length: 16; v_call: TRBV28; cdr3_aa: CASSLMTGDRNEKLFF; cdr3_nt: TGTGCCAGCAGTCTCATGACAGGGGACCGTAATGAAAAACTGTTTTTT
clone_size: NA; d_call: TRBD1; j_call: TRBJ2-1; cdr3_length: 15; v_call: TRBV7-3; cdr3_aa: CASSPDRGSYNEQFF; cdr3_nt: TGTGCCAGCAGCCCGGACAGGGGATCCTACAATGAGCAGTTCTTC
clone_size: NA; d_call: NA; j_call: TRBJ1-4; cdr3_length: 13; v_call: TRBV12-3/TRBV12-4; cdr3_aa: CASSRDQSEKLFF; cdr3_nt: TGTGCCAGCAGCCGGGACCAGAGTGAAAAACTGTTTTTT